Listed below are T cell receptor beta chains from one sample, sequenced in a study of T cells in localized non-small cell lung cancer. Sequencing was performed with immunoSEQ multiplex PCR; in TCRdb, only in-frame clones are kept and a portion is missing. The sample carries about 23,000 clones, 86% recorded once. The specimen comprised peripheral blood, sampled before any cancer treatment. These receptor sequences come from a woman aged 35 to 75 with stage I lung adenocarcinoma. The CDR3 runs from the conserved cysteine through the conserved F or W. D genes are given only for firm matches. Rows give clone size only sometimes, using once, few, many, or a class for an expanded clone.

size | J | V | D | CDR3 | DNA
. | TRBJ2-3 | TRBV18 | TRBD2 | CASSLKTISSSGGPDTQYF | TGTGCCAGCTCCCTTAAGACCATCTCGTCTAGCGGGGGACCAGATACGCAGTATTTT
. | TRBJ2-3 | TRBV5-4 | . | CASSSERRDTQYF | TGTGCCAGCAGCTCCGAAAGGCGAGATACGCAGTATTTT
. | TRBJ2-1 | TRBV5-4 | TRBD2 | CASSPPRGGGNEQFF | TGTGCCAGCAGCCCACCCCGGGGGGGCGGGAATGAGCAGTTCTTC
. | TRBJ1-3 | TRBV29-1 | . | CSVLYSGNTIYF | TGCAGCGTTTTATACTCTGGAAACACCATATATTTT
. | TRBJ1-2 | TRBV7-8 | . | CASRAGAYGYTF | TGTGCCAGCAGAGCCGGTGCCTATGGCTACACCTTC
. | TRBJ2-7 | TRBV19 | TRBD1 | CASSRQPGQNYEQYF | TGTGCCAGTAGTAGACAACCGGGACAGAACTACGAGCAGTACTTC
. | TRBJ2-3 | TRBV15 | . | CATSRDRGASLQYF | TGTGCCACCAGCAGAGATCGGGGGGCCAGCTTGCAGTATTTT
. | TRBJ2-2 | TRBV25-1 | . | CASSGSGELFF | TGTGCCAGCAGTGGTTCCGGGGAGCTGTTTTTT
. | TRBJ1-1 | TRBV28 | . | CASSTVLSTYAMNTEAFF | TGTGCCAGCAGTACTGTCCTTTCCACCTATGCTATGAACACTGAAGCTTTCTTT
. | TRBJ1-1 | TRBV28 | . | CASSGGYTEAFF | TGTGCCAGCAGTGGTGGTTACACTGAAGCTTTCTTT
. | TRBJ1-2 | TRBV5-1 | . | CASSLGQVGDGYTF | TGCGCCAGCAGCTTGGGCCAGGTCGGAGATGGCTACACCTTC
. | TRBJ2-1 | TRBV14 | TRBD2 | CASSQDRETSGSNEQFF | TGTGCCAGCAGCCAAGATAGAGAGACTAGCGGGAGCAATGAGCAGTTCTTC
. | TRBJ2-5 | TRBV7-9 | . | CASSLVAGLGETQYF | TGTGCCAGCAGCTTAGTAGCAGGGCTTGGAGAGACCCAGTACTTC
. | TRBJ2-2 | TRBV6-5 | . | CASSVPSGAGELFF | TGTGCCAGCAGTGTACCTAGTGGGGCCGGGGAGCTGTTTTTT
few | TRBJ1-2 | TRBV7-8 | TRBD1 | CASSLRTGGSHGYTF | TGTGCCAGCAGCCTGAGGACAGGAGGGTCTCATGGCTACACCTTC
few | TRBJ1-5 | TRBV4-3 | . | CASSLQASNQPQHF | TGCGCCAGCAGCCTACAGGCTAGCAATCAGCCCCAGCATTTT
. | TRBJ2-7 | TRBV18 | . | CASSLETPQRNEQYF | TGTGCCAGCTCACTGGAAACCCCACAAAGAAACGAGCAGTACTTC
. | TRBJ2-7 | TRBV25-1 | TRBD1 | CASSEPTGAYEQYF | TGTGCCAGCAGTGAACCTACAGGGGCCTACGAGCAGTACTTC
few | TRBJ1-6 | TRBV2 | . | CASSEAVNRVWGRADSPLHF | TGTGCCAGCAGTGAAGCGGTTAATCGAGTGTGGGGCAGGGCGGATTCACCCCTCCACTTT
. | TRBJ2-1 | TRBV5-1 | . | CASRQPGLEWNEQFF | TGCGCCAGCAGGCAACCGGGACTGGAGTGGAATGAGCAGTTCTTC
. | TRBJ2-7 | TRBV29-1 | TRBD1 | CSVEDGTGSYEQYF | TGCAGCGTTGAAGATGGGACAGGGTCTTACGAGCAGTACTTC
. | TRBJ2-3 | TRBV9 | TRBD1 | CASSVRQGDPDTQYF | TGTGCCAGCAGCGTAAGGCAGGGGGACCCAGATACGCAGTATTTT
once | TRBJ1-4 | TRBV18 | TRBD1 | CASSPTTGKWEKLFF | TGTGCCAGCTCCCCTACGACAGGGAAGTGGGAAAAACTGTTTTTT
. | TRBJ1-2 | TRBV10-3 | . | CAVKTGVGALRGYTF | TGTGCCGTTAAGACCGGAGTGGGAGCCCTACGGGGCTACACCTTC
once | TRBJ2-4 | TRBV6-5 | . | CASRGIGQPINIQYF | TGTGCCAGCAGAGGTATTGGACAGCCAATAAACATTCAGTACTTC
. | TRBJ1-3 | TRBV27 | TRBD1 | CASSSGTAGNTIYF | TGTGCCAGCAGTTCGGGGACAGCCGGAAACACCATATATTTT
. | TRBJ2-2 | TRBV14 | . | CASSFGGQTNIGELFF | TGTGCCAGCAGTTTCGGGGGACAAACAAACATCGGGGAGCTGTTTTTT
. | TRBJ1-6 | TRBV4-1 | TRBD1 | CASSQDGGTGDSPLHF | TGCGCCAGCAGCCAAGATGGAGGGACAGGGGATTCACCCCTCCACTTT
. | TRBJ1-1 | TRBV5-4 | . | CASSLSHQGGSWEAFF | TGTGCCAGCAGCTTGTCCCATCAGGGAGGATCCTGGGAAGCTTTCTTT
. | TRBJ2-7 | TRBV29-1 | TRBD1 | CSVSGTDHYEQYF | TGCAGCGTTTCCGGGACAGATCACTACGAGCAGTACTTC
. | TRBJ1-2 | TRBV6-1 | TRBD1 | CASSENDRDFIGYTF | TGTGCCAGCAGTGAAAACGACAGGGATTTTATAGGCTACACCTTC
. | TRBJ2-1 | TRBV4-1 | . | CASSQDFEDRTYNEQFF | TGCGCCAGCAGCCAAGATTTCGAGGACCGGACCTACAATGAGCAGTTCTTC
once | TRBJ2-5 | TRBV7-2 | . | CASEVGDQETQYF | TGTGCCAGCGAAGTTGGGGACCAAGAGACCCAGTACTTC
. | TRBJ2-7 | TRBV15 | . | CATSRVMLGSSYEQYF | TGTGCCACCAGCAGAGTAATGCTGGGCAGTTCCTACGAGCAGTACTTC
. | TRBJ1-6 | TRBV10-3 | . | CAISDLGGGQNNSPLHF | TGTGCCATCAGTGACTTGGGTGGAGGACAGAATAATTCACCCCTCCACTTT
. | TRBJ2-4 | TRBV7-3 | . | CASSLGVGSRLAKNIQYF | TGTGCCAGCAGCTTAGGGGTTGGGAGTCGTCTAGCCAAAAACATTCAGTACTTC